The 25 T cell receptor beta chains below were found in one sample sequenced in a study of cytomegalovirus exposure and HLA in healthy donors. Primers for the PCR totalled 60 Vbeta and 13 Jbeta. Clones were sequenced by immunoSEQ multiplex PCR, and TCRdb holds only the in-frame ones, with some missing. The ten most abundant clones cover 2.1% of a sample with 160,000 or so clones. Sequencing was performed on PBMCs. The receptor source for this set is a man under 40 in good health and CMV-seronegative.

The chain combines TRBV4-3 with TRBJ2-7, with 7 bases lining up with TRBD1. Looked up from germline, CDR1 is LGHNA and CDR2 is YSLEER. The ends lost 4 bases at V and 5 bases at J; junction bases unmatched: 11. The CDR3 totals 15 residues. Here the CDR3 reads CASSRGPGQSHEQYF. The CDR3 region has the DNA TGCGCCAGCAGCCGCGGACCGGGACAGTCCCACGAGCAGTACTTC.

This chain uses TRBV10-2 with TRBJ2-1, with TRBD2 matching 11 bases. Looked up from germline, CDR1 is WSHSY and CDR2 is SAAADI. Trimming cost V 6 bases and J 2 bases; bases outside gene matches: 6. The CDR3 consists of 16 residues. The CDR3 DNA reads as TGCGCCAGCAGCCGACCTAGCGGGAGGACCTACAATGAGCAGTTCTTC. Amino acid sequence: CASSRPSGRTYNEQFF.

The J gene is TRBJ2-5, the V gene TRBV28; D not certain. V was shortened by 6 bases and J by 2 bases, with 7 bases between the two germline ends. The length of the CDR3 is 12 residues. CDR1 and CDR2 (germline): MDHEN, SYDVKM. The CDR3 DNA reads TGTGCCAGCAGCTCCCTTCAAGAGACCCAGTACTTC. This codes for CASSSLQETQYF.

The genes are TRBV4-1 and TRBJ2-7; D not resolved. This CDR3 is 15 amino acids long. Germline loops: CDR1 MGHRA, CDR2 YSYEKL. V was trimmed by 0 bases and J by 3 bases, leaving 12 bases between them. CDR3 amino acids: CASSQDVSRGYEQYF. CDR3 sequence (DNA): TGCGCCAGCAGCCAAGATGTTAGTAGAGGCTACGAGCAGTACTTC.

The CDR3 DNA sequence: TGCGCCAGCAGCCAAGGAGCAGGGTGGCGCTCTGGGGCCAACGTCCTGACTTTC. The encoded protein is CASSQGAGWRSGANVLTF. The J gene is TRBJ2-6, the V gene TRBV4-1; tentatively, D is TRBD1 (5 bases). This CDR3 has 18 amino acids. Germline CDR1 MGHRA, CDR2 YSYEKL. V lost 1 base and J 0 bases, leaving 13 bases between the germline ends.

This chain links TRBV9 with TRBJ1-3; no reliable D call. The CDR3 loop spans 15 amino acids. Germline values: CDR1 SGDLS, CDR2 YYNGEE. V was clipped by 1 base and J by 2 bases, with 10 bases between them. CDR3: CASSVTLETGNTIYF. CDR3 nucleotides: TGTGCCAGCAGCGTAACGTTGGAGACTGGAAACACCATATATTTT.

This chain uses TRBV10-3 with TRBJ2-3, with 7 positions matching TRBD1. CDR3 length: 17 residues. Germline-derived CDR1 and CDR2 are ENHRY and SYGVKD. J was trimmed by 1 base and V by 0 bases; bases with no gene match: 7. The CDR3 sequence is CAISESSTGAGTDTQYF. CDR3 in DNA: TGTGCCATCAGTGAGTCGAGCACAGGGGCAGGCACAGATACGCAGTATTTT.

The V and J genes are TRBV5-4 and TRBJ2-7, with a weak D call TRBD1 (5 bases). Germline V lookup: CDR1 SGHNT, CDR2 YYREEE (reference sequence). V was shortened by 4 bases and J by 3 bases, with 23 bases between the two germline ends. The CDR3 sequence is 17 residues long. The CDR3 region has the DNA TGTGCCAGCAGCCCTTTACTCAGACAGACCAGCAACTACGAGCAGTACTTC. This translates into CASSPLLRQTSNYEQYF. Supplemented by reference TRBV5-4 and TRBJ2-7, the full variable domain reads ETGVTQSPTHLIKTRGQQVTLRCSSQSGHNTVSWYQQALGQGPQFIFQYYREEENGRGNFPPRFSGLQFPNYSSELNVNALELDDSALYLCASSPLLRQTSNYEQYFGPGTRLTVT.

The chain uses TRBV11-2 and TRBJ1-1; TRBD1 aligns across 8 bases. The CDR3 is 14 residues long. Germline V CDR1 and CDR2: SGHAT, FQNNGV. Losses at the gene ends were 4 bases for V and 4 bases for J; bases not matched to a gene: 5. In nucleotides, the CDR3 is TGTGCCAGCAGCTCTATCACAGGGGGCACTGAAGCTTTCTTT. Protein product: CASSSITGGTEAFF.

The chain has TRBV11-2 and TRBJ2-7; possible D gene TRBD1, 6 bases. The germline V gene encodes CDR1 SGHAT and CDR2 FQNNGV. The CDR3 contains 13 residues. V shed 1 base and J shed 6 bases, with 10 bases lying between them. The CDR3 bases are TGTGCCAGCAGCTTAGCAAGGGACATCGAGCAGTACTTC. It encodes CASSLARDIEQYF.

The J gene is TRBJ2-2, the V gene TRBV7-9; 9 nucleotides match TRBD1. The CDR3 is 15 residues long. The germline V gene encodes CDR1 SEHNR and CDR2 FQNEAQ (reference sequence). V lost 6 bases, J lost 4 bases, and 6 bases stayed unmatched. For the CDR3, the DNA is TGTGCCAGCAGACCACCGGGACAGGGCACCGGGGAGCTGTTTTTT. This encodes CASRPPGQGTGELFF.

This chain connects TRBV7-2 to TRBJ1-5, with 9 bases identical to TRBD1. This CDR3 has 15 residues. Trimming took 1 base from V and 5 from J; bases not matched to a gene: 3. CDR1 and CDR2 from the germline V gene are SGHTA and FQGNSA. The CDR3 region is CASSLEGQGYQPQHF. CDR3 bases: TGTGCCAGCAGCTTAGAGGGACAGGGATATCAGCCCCAGCATTTT. The whole variable domain, filled in from reference TRBV7-2 and TRBJ1-5, reads GAGVSQSPSNKVTEKGKDVELRCDPISGHTALYWYRQSLGQGLEFLIYFQGNSAPDKSGLPSDRFSAERTGGSVSTLTIQRTQQEDSAVYLCASSLEGQGYQPQHFGDGTRLSIL.

The rearrangement joins TRBV10-1 to TRBJ2-1; 10 nucleotides match TRBD2. V shed 4 bases and J 15 bases; nucleotides not matched to a gene: 15. The CDR3 is 15 amino acids. Germline V gene sequence: CDR1 WNHNN, CDR2 SYGVQD (reference sequence). CDR3 region: CASSGGLLAGEERFF. CDR3 coding DNA: TGCGCCAGCAGTGGGGGCCTGCTAGCGGGAGAGGAGAGGTTCTTC.

J is TRBJ1-1 and V is TRBV2, with 8 bases identical to TRBD1. Trimming at V came to 8 bases and at J to 0 bases, leaving 5 bases not matched to a gene. This CDR3 has 14 residues. Germline V gives CDR1 SNHLY, CDR2 FYNNEI. The CDR3 DNA is TGTGCCAGCGGCCCGGGACAGGTGAACACTGAAGCTTTCTTT. Amino acid sequence: CASGPGQVNTEAFF.

The chain is built from TRBV19 and TRBJ2-3; 11 bases are a match to TRBD2. The CDR3 covers 15 residues. The ends lost 5 bases at V and 5 bases at J; junction bases unmatched: 6. CDR1 and CDR2 (germline): LNHDA, SQIVND (reference sequence). DNA of the CDR3: TGTGCCAGTAGTCAACTAGCGGGAGCTTTAGATACGCAGTATTTT. It encodes CASSQLAGALDTQYF.

The CDR3 region has the DNA TGCGCCAGCAGCTTCGGTAGCGGTTACACCGGGGAGCTGTTTTTT. Translated, it gives CASSFGSGYTGELFF. This chain joins TRBV5-1 and TRBJ2-2; TRBD2 is a possible D gene (6 bases). CDR3 size: 15 residues. Germline lookup yields CDR1 SGHRS and CDR2 YFSETQ. Trimming removed 2 bases at V and 3 bases at J, with 11 bases between.

CDR3 DNA: TGTGCCAGCAGCCCACGGGTTTACACTGAAGCTTTCTTT. Amino acids: CASSPRVYTEAFF. V and J are TRBV7-9 and TRBJ1-1; D ambiguous. Trimming removed 5 bases from V and 3 bases from J, with 10 bases in between. From germline, CDR1 is SEHNR and CDR2 FQNEAQ (reference sequence). CDR3 size: 13 residues.

The chain carries TRBV25-1 and TRBJ2-7; no clear D. The CDR3 runs to 12 residues. Per germline, CDR1 MGHDK and CDR2 SYGVNS. The V end was cut by 5 bases, the J end by 3 bases, with 8 bases between. CDR3 residues: CASSLAHYEQYF. CDR3 bases: TGTGCCAGCAGTCTGGCCCACTACGAGCAGTACTTC.

The J gene is TRBJ2-5, the V gene TRBV6-5, with TRBD1 as a possible D gene (5 bases). The J call may be mistaken, given a closer DNA end match to TRBJ2-7. CDR1 is MNHEY and CDR2 is SVGAGI in the germline V gene. CDR3 length: 13 residues. CDR3 in amino acids: CASTPKGVYEQYF. CDR3 DNA: TGTGCCAGCACACCGAAAGGGGTTTACGAGCAGTACTTC.

The J gene is TRBJ1-2, the V gene TRBV7-2, with D perhaps matching TRBD1 (5 bases). From germline, CDR1 is SGHTA and CDR2 FQGNSA. Trimming took off 3 bases at V and 6 bases at J, with 11 bases between the two ends. CDR3 length: 13 amino acids. In DNA form, the CDR3 reads TGTGCCAGCAGCTTCGGCAGGGTCCATGGCTACACCTTC. Its protein product is CASSFGRVHGYTF.

The chain couples TRBV27 to TRBJ2-1; 9 bases fit TRBD2. This CDR3 is 15 amino acids long. Germline V gene sequence: CDR1 MNHEY, CDR2 SMNVEV (reference sequence). Trimming took 7 bases from V and 4 from J; bases not matched to a gene: 8. The CDR3 sequence is CASNRRLAVYNEQFF. The DNA for the CDR3 is TGTGCCAGCAATCGTAGACTAGCGGTTTACAATGAGCAGTTCTTC.

The chain uses TRBV7-7 and TRBJ1-5; the match to TRBD1 covers 7 bases. The CDR3 is 16 residues long. The germline V gene has CDR1 SSHAT and CDR2 FNYEAQ (reference sequence). Trimming at V came to 2 bases and at J to 5 bases, leaving 9 bases not matched to a gene. CDR3 nucleotides: TGTGCCAGCAGCTTATTGGTCGGGACAGCTTATCAGCCCCAGCATTTT. Translated: CASSLLVGTAYQPQHF. The full variable domain, with the rest looked up from reference TRBV7-7 and TRBJ1-5, is GAGVSQSPRYKVTKRGQDVTLRCDPISSHATLYWYQQALGQGPEFLTYFNYEAQPDKSGLPSDRFSAERPEGSISTLTIQRTEQRDSAMYRCASSLLVGTAYQPQHFGDGTRLSIL.

This chain links TRBV7-6 with TRBJ1-1; no definite D call. In germline, CDR1 is SGHVS, CDR2 FNYEAQ. This CDR3 is 14 amino acids long. V gave up 2 bases and J gave up 3 bases, with 10 bases separating them. Written as DNA, the CDR3 is TGTGCCAGCAGCTTAAAGGGAGGAGACACTGAAGCTTTCTTT. This sequence encodes CASSLKGGDTEAFF.

The chain is built from TRBV18 and TRBJ2-5; D perhaps matches TRBD2 (6 bases). Germline lookup yields CDR1 KGHSH and CDR2 LQKENI. V was cut by 3 bases and J by 13 bases, with 18 bases left in between. The CDR3 spans 13 residues. The CDR3 reads CASSPSSIEGGYF. The CDR3 region has the DNA TGTGCCAGCTCACCGTCGTCCATAGAGGGAGGGTACTTC.

The V and J genes are TRBV5-1 and TRBJ1-2, with D uncertain. Germline V gene lookup returns CDR1 SGHRS and CDR2 YFSETQ. This CDR3 contains 14 residues. Trimming pared 0 bases from V and 8 bases from J, leaving 14 bases between. In DNA form, the CDR3 reads TGCGCCAGCAGCTTGGCCCCTGAGGACTGGGGCTACACCTTC. This gives the protein CASSLAPEDWGYTF.